The rows below give T cell receptor beta chains drawn from one sample of a study of blood T cell repertoires in COVID-19. Assay: immunoSEQ multiplex PCR; the TCRdb copy retains only in-frame clones and omits some. The table has a few hundred thousand clones, 75% to 90% seen once. Sequences were obtained from peripheral blood. The receptor set was obtained from a man aged 30-40 years with acute or convalescent COVID-19. The CDR3 runs from the conserved cysteine through the conserved F or W. A D gene is named only where the DNA matches it firmly. Clone size, where shown, is once, few, many, or a class for clones that have expanded.

TRBJ2-2 | NA | NA | TRBV2 | TGTGCCAGCAGACTCCGGGAGTTAAACACCGGGGAGCTGTTTTTT | CASRLRELNTGELFF
TRBJ1-4 | NA | NA | TRBV19 | TGTGCCAGTAGTCCAACGTTTCCACGGGGGATACTTGAAAAACTGTTTTTT | CASSPTFPRGILEKLFF
TRBJ1-1 | TRBD1 | NA | TRBV15 | TGTGCCACCAGCAGAGCTGGACAGGGGGCCGCTGAAGCTTTCTTT | CATSRAGQGAAEAFF
TRBJ2-6 | NA | NA | TRBV10-2 | TGCGCCAGCAGCGGGGCTGGGTCGGGAGTCTCTGGGGCCAACGTCCTGACTTTC | CASSGAGSGVSGANVLTF
TRBJ2-6 | NA | NA | TRBV5-1 | TGCGCCAGCAGCTTGGGACATTCCGACTCTGGGGCCAACGTCCTGACTTTC | CASSLGHSDSGANVLTF
TRBJ1-1 | NA | NA | TRBV2 | TGTGCCAGCAGTGAAAGTCGGGTGGGCACTGAAGCTTTCTTT | CASSESRVGTEAFF
TRBJ2-7 | NA | NA | TRBV21-1 | TGTGCCAGCAGCAAAGGGACAGGGCCCCATTACGAGCAGTACTTC | CASSKGTGPHYEQYF
TRBJ2-1 | NA | NA | TRBV27 | TGTGCCAGCAGCGTTTCTACAGGGATTTTAGGGTACAATGAGCAGTTCTTC | CASSVSTGILGYNEQFF
TRBJ1-3 | TRBD1 | once | TRBV28 | TGTGCCAGCAGTTTGTGGCAGGGGGCCATATATTTT | CASSLWQGAIYF
TRBJ1-1 | NA | few | TRBV11-2 | TGTGCCAGCAGCGGGGCGAAAGCTTTCTTT | CASSGAKAFF
TRBJ2-7 | NA | NA | TRBV15 | TGTGCCACCAGCAGGGGTCGACCCCGGGAAGAGCAGTACTTC | CATSRGRPREEQYF
TRBJ2-5 | NA | NA | TRBV3-1/TRBV3-2 | TGTGCCAGCAGCCCTGGACTCATCCTGGCGGAGACCCAGTACTTC | CASSPGLILAETQYF
TRBJ2-1 | TRBD2 | NA | TRBV5-1 | TGCGCCAGCAGCCGGGTGGCTAGCGGGACGTCCTACAATGAGCAGTTCTTC | CASSRVASGTSYNEQFF
TRBJ1-2 | NA | NA | TRBV6-6 | TGTGCCAGCAGTTCCCGGAACTATGGCTACACCTTC | CASSSRNYGYTF
TRBJ1-1 | TRBD1 | NA | TRBV5-1 | TGCGCCAGCAGCCCCGGGGGACAGGGGCCAGAAAGAGCTTTCTTT | CASSPGGQGPERAFF
TRBJ2-2 | NA | NA | TRBV7-6 | TGTGCCAGCAGCTTCAGCAGGGGTACCGGGGAGCTGTTTTTT | CASSFSRGTGELFF
TRBJ1-1 | NA | NA | TRBV6-4 | TGTGCCAGCAGTAGGGACTTTTGGACTGAAGCTTTCTTT | CASSRDFWTEAFF
TRBJ1-3 | NA | NA | TRBV2 | TGTGCCAGCAGTGAAGCGCTTCTACCTGGAAACACCATATATTTT | CASSEALLPGNTIYF
TRBJ2-1 | NA | NA | TRBV14 | TGTGCCAGCAGCCAATCCAGCTACAATGAGCAGTTCTTC | CASSQSSYNEQFF
TRBJ1-1 | TRBD1 | once | TRBV2 | TGTGCCAGCAGCGGGGGACAGTCCCCTGAAGCTTTCTTT | CASSGGQSPEAFF
TRBJ1-1 | NA | NA | TRBV4-1 | TGCGCCAGCAGCCAATCTTTGGGCGGGGAAGCTTTCTTT | CASSQSLGGEAFF
TRBJ2-7 | NA | once | TRBV5-1 | TGCGCCAGCAGTCAAATTGGGGGAACAGGGTTTTCCGAGCAGTACTTC | CASSQIGGTGFSEQYF
TRBJ1-5 | NA | NA | TRBV6-6 | TGTGCCAGCAGTAGACAGTATAGCAATCAGCCCCAGCATTTT | CASSRQYSNQPQHF
TRBJ1-1 | NA | NA | TRBV3-1/TRBV3-2 | TGTGCCAGCAACGACGAGCGGGGGGGAAGCGCTGAAGCTTTCTTT | CASNDERGGSAEAFF
TRBJ2-7 | NA | NA | TRBV15 | TGTGCCACCAGCAGCCCCTGGGCCTACTACGAGCAGTACTTC | CATSSPWAYYEQYF
TRBJ1-2 | NA | NA | TRBV28 | TGTGCCAGCAGGCCGGGGGTCATTGGCTACACCTTC | CASRPGVIGYTF
TRBJ2-3 | NA | NA | TRBV3-1/TRBV3-2 | TGTGCCAGCAGCCGGCAGGGAAGCATAGATACGCAGTATTTT | CASSRQGSIDTQYF
TRBJ2-1 | NA | NA | TRBV7-2 | TGTGCCAGCAGCTCAAGACTCACACCACCTACCTACAATGAGCAGTTCTTC | CASSSRLTPPTYNEQFF
TRBJ2-5 | TRBD2 | NA | TRBV3-1/TRBV3-2 | TGTGCCAGCAGCCGGGGACTAGCGGGGGGGCCCTTCCGTGAGACCCAGTACTTC | CASSRGLAGGPFRETQYF
TRBJ2-7 | NA | NA | TRBV20-1 | TGCAGTGCCCTTAAGCGTCGGGAGCAGTACTTC | CSALKRREQYF
TRBJ1-5 | TRBD1 | NA | TRBV19 | TGTGCCAGTAGTTACACCGGGACAGATCAGCATTTT | CASSYTGTDQHF
TRBJ2-3 | NA | NA | TRBV9 | TGTGCCAGCAGCGTAGCAGCAGGGGGGAACACAGATACGCAGTATTTT | CASSVAAGGNTDTQYF
TRBJ1-2 | TRBD1 | NA | TRBV28 | TGTGCCAGCGCCCCTCAACCGGGACAGGGCCTTGGCTACACCTTC | CASAPQPGQGLGYTF
TRBJ1-2 | NA | NA | TRBV30 | TGTTCTCTTTCCGAGACAGGCCTAGCTAACTATGGCTACACCTTC | CSLSETGLANYGYTF
TRBJ2-1 | TRBD2 | NA | TRBV4-1 | TGCGCCAGCAGCCAAGTCGGGAGGGGGTACAATGAGCAGTTCTTC | CASSQVGRGYNEQFF
TRBJ2-7 | TRBD1 | NA | TRBV19 | TGTGCCAGTAGGCCGGGACAGGGTAGCTTCTACGAGCAGTACTTC | CASRPGQGSFYEQYF
TRBJ1-1 | NA | NA | TRBV5-6 | TGTGCCAGCAGCTTGTTAAACAGGTTGAACACTGAAGCTTTCTTT | CASSLLNRLNTEAFF
TRBJ1-1 | TRBD1 | once | TRBV5-4 | TGTGCCAGCAGCCGCACCGGGACAGGGAACACTGAAGCTTTCTTT | CASSRTGTGNTEAFF
TRBJ1-6 | NA | NA | TRBV27 | TGTGCCAGCGGGAGAACACCCCTCCACTTT | CASGRTPLHF
TRBJ1-3 | NA | NA | TRBV9 | TGTGCCAGCAGCGTATCTCCTAAAACGCCAGGAAACACCATATATTTT | CASSVSPKTPGNTIYF
TRBJ1-4 | TRBD1 | NA | TRBV27 | TGTGCCAGCAGCGACAGGGGGCTGTCAGGGGAAAAACTGTTTTTT | CASSDRGLSGEKLFF
TRBJ1-5 | NA | NA | TRBV3-1/TRBV3-2 | TGTGCCAGCAGCCAAGTTGCAGGGCGTCAGCCCCAGCATTTT | CASSQVAGRQPQHF
TRBJ1-1 | TRBD1 | NA | TRBV30 | TGTGCCGGAGACAGGGGCAACACTGAAGCTTTCTTT | CAGDRGNTEAFF
TRBJ1-5 | TRBD1 | NA | TRBV7-8 | TGTGCCAGCAGCCCCCTCCGGACAGGGGTGAGCAATCAGCCCCAGCATTTT | CASSPLRTGVSNQPQHF
TRBJ1-1 | NA | NA | TRBV12-5 | TGTGCTAGTGGTTTGCCAGCGGGACCCAACACTGAAGCTTTCTTT | CASGLPAGPNTEAFF
TRBJ2-2 | TRBD2 | NA | TRBV28 | TGTGCCAGCAGGCTATCGGGGCTAGCGGGGCACATCGGGGAGCTGTTTTTT | CASRLSGLAGHIGELFF
TRBJ1-5 | NA | NA | TRBV6-5 | TGTGCCAGCTCCCGGGGTGGGAGGGGCAATCAGCCCCAGCATTTT | CASSRGGRGNQPQHF